Listed below are T cell receptor beta chains from one sample, sequenced in a study of T-cell reconstitution after alpha-beta-depleted transplantation in children. In TCRdb, the PCR reads were re-called with MiXCR into one record per CDR3 protein. Of about 980,000 distinct CDR3 sequences detected, around 30% appear once; the ten largest clones hold around 30%. This sample comprised PBMCs, mostly from graft donor cells, obtained 360 days after TCRalphabeta/CD19-depleted stem cell transplant. Receptors originate from a boy in the first two years of life who had a stem cell transplant for SCID, so the T cells may come from the graft donor. Both conserved end residues are trimmed from each CDR3. D genes are given only for firm matches. Clone size is shown for a subset of rows, as once, few, many or a class of expanded clone.

v_call d_call clone_size cdr3_aa
TRBV29-1 - few SVEVSTDTQY
TRBV4-1 - few ASSQDRQSDAYNEQF
TRBV29-1 - - SVDWVGERETQY
TRBV4-2 - - ASSQGTDSSNTEAF
TRBV14 - once ASSQARGLSSYNEQF
TRBV7-9 - many ASSLVNTNYGYT
TRBV5-1 - few ASSFLGDTDTQY
TRBV20-1 - few SAKRRYSNQPQH
TRBV4-1 - few ASSQVPGVPNIQY
TRBV7-3 TRBD2 - ASSFAQRGGDTQY
TRBV2 - - ASSALQLMGSEQF
TRBV28 - - ASRSVGPQY
TRBV15 - - ATSRGSFQETQY
TRBV7-3 - few ASRLGTAPGDTQY
TRBV5-1 TRBD1 - ASSLGGQLGNYEQY
TRBV9 - many ASSVGGGNEKLF
TRBV10-3 - - AISQGPAFDEQF
TRBV6-5 - few ASSYSVVLEEDGF
TRBV25-1 - once ASAPPGTTEAF
TRBV4-2 TRBD2 few ASSQEGLAGHIQY
TRBV2 - once ASTSLWGTDTQY
TRBV4-1 TRBD1 few ASSQEGGEKLF
TRBV7-3 - - ASSSTGVSIPQETQY
TRBV20-1 - - SAPRARGYSNQPQH
TRBV6-5 - - ASSSQPRAGGWEQY
TRBV20-1 - - RGVTGFADTQY
TRBV20-1 - - SARDWGDIYEQY
TRBV5-6 - - ASSPGTPTLGEQF
TRBV12-3/TRBV12-4 - - ASSRTGSGYT
TRBV18 - once ASSPLADPTGELF
TRBV15 - - ATSMRGVGGTDTQY
TRBV9 - - ASSPGTFQGEQF
TRBV7-6 - - ASSSKGPGNEQY
TRBV20-1 - few SVRTQQNYEQY
TRBV3-1 TRBD2 - ASSQPTSGGNTGELF
TRBV29-1 - - SVSDSLNTEAF
TRBV6-2/TRBV6-3 - few ASSRTAGSKGYT
TRBV7-9 - few ASSRDRIGELF
TRBV5-1 - - ASSLATGAGNTIY
TRBV12-3/TRBV12-4 TRBD1 - ASSPNMGQGGSREQY
TRBV12-3/TRBV12-4 TRBD1 - ASSFSQGAFYEQY
TRBV28 - few ASSFLGQGYGYT
TRBV5-1 - once ASSLEGAGLGEQY
TRBV29-1 - - SVRGAFSTEAF
TRBV24-1 - - ATSDPARGASTGELF
TRBV6-1 - few ASSEQPGSTGELF
TRBV12-3/TRBV12-4 - many ASIPTGLNTEAF
TRBV12-3/TRBV12-4 TRBD1 - ASSKKTGIQGEAF
TRBV2 - - ASSETRAQETQY
TRBV29-1 TRBD1 - SVRGTGLHYEQY
TRBV10-3 - - AISDPGIGSYEQY
TRBV20-1 - - SARDQGPSAGELF